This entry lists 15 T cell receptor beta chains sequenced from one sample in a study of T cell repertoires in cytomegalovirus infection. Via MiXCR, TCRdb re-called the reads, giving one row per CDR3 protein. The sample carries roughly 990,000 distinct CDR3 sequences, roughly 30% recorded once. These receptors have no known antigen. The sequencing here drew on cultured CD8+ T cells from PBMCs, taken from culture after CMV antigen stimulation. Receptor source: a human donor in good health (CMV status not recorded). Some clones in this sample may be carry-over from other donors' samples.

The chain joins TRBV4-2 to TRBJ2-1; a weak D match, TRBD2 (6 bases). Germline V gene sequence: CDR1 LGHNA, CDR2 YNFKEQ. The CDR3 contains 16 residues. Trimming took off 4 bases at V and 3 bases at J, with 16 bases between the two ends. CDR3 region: CASSPGLGGFYNEQFF. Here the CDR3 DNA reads TGTGCCAGCAGCCCGGGGTTGGGGGGATTCTACAATGAGCAGTTCTTC.

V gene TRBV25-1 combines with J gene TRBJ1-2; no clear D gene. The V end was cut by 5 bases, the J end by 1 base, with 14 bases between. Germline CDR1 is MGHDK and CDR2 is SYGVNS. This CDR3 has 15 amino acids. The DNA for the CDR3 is TGTGCCAGCAGTTCGGGCGGCGGGGTTAACTATGGCTACACCTTC. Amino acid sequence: CASSSGGGVNYGYTF.

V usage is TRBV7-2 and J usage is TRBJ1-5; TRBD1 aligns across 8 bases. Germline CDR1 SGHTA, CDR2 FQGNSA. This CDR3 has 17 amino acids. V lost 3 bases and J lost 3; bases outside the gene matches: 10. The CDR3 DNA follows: TGTGCCAGCAGCTTCCGGGACAGGCCGACCAACAATCAGCCCCAGCATTTT. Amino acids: CASSFRDRPTNNQPQHF.

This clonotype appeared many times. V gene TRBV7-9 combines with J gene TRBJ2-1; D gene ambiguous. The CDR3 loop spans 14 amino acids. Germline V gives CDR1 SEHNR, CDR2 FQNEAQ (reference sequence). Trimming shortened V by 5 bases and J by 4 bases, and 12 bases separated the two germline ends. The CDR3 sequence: CASSDGSTYNEQFF. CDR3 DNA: TGTGCCAGCAGCGATGGCAGCACGTACAATGAGCAGTTCTTC. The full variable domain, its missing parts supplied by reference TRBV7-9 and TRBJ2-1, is DTGVSQNPRHKITKRGQNVTFRCDPISEHNRLYWYRQTLGQGPEFLTYFQNEAQLEKSRLLSDRFSAERPKGSFSTLEIQRTEQGDSAMYLCASSDGSTYNEQFFGPGTRLTVL.

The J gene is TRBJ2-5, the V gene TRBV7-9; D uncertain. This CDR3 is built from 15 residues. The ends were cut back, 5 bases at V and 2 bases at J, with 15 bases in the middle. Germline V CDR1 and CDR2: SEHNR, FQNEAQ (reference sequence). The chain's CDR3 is CASSTTLSRQETQYF. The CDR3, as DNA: TGTGCCAGCAGCACGACCCTAAGTAGACAAGAGACCCAGTACTTC.

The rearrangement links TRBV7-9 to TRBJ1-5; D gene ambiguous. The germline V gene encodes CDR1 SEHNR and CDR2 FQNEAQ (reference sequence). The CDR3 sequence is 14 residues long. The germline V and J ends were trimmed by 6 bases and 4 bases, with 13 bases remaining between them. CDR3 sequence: CASRSDGKNQPQHF. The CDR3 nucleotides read TGTGCCAGCAGATCGGACGGGAAAAATCAGCCCCAGCATTTT.

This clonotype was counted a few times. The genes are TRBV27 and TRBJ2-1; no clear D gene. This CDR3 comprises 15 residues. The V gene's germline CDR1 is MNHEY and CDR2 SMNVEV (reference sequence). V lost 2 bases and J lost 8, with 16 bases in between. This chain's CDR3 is CASSLRSRALDEQFF. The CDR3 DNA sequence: TGTGCCAGCAGTTTACGTTCACGGGCTCTCGATGAGCAGTTCTTC.

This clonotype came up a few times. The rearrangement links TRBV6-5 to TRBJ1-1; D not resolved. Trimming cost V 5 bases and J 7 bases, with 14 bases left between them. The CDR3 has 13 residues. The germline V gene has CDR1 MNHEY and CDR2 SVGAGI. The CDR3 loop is CASSLTPGHEAFF. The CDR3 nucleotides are TGTGCCAGCAGTCTTACGCCCGGGCATGAAGCTTTCTTT.

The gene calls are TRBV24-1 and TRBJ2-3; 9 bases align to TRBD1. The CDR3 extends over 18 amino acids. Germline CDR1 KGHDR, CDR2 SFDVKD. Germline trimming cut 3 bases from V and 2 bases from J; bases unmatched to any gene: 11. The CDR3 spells CATSDTRDRDWVTDTQYF. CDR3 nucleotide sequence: TGTGCCACCAGTGATACCCGGGACAGGGATTGGGTCACAGATACGCAGTATTTT.

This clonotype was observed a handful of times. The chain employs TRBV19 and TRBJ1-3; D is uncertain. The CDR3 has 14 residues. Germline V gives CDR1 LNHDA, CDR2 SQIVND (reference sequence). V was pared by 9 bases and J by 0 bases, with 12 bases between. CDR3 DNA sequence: TGTGCCAGCTTAACACGATACTCTGGAAACACCATATATTTT. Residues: CASLTRYSGNTIYF.

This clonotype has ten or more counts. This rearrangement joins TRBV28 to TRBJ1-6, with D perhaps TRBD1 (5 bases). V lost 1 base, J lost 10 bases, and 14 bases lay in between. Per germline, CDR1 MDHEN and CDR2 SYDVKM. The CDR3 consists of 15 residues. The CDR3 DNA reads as TGTGCCAGCAGTTTATCGTGGGGGGTTCAGTCACCCCTCCACTTT. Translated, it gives CASSLSWGVQSPLHF.

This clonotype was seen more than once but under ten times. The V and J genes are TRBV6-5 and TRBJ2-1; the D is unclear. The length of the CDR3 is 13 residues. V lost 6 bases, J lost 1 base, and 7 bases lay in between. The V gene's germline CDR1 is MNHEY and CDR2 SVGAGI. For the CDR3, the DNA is TGTGCCAGCAGAGTTCTTTCCTACAATGAGCAGTTCTTC. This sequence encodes CASRVLSYNEQFF.

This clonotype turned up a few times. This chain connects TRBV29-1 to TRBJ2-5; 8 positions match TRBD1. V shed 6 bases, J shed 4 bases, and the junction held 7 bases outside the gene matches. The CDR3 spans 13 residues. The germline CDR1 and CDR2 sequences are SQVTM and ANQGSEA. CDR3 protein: CSVWTGQRETQYF. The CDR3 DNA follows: TGCAGCGTCTGGACAGGGCAAAGAGAGACCCAGTACTTC.

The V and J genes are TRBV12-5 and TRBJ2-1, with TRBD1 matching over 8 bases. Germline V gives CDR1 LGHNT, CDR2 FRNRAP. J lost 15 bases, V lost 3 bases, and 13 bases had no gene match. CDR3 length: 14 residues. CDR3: CASGFPLPGQAAFF. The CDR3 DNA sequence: TGTGCTAGTGGTTTCCCCCTTCCGGGACAGGCCGCGTTCTTC.

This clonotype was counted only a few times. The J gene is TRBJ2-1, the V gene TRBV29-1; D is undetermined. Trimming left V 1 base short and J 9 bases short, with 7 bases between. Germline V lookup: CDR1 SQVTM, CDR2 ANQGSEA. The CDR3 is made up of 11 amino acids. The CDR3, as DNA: TGCAGCGTTGAAGGTCCCGTTGAGCAGTTCTTC. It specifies CSVEGPVEQFF.